This T cell receptor beta chain was identified during a study of T cells in localized non-small cell lung cancer. V trimming: 4 bases; J trimming: 6 bases; junction bases outside the gene matches: 8. Germline CDR1 SNHLY, CDR2 FYNNEI. The CDR3 runs to 15 residues. For this clone: Its antigen is not known.

General study findings and limits: Longer overall survival accompanied higher blood T cell density. Adjacent lung had a median approximately 50 of the 100 largest tumor clones. Uninvolved adjacent lung had higher T cell clonality than tumor and all other tissues.

The data were produced by immunoSEQ multiplex PCR, yet TCRdb's version contains in-frame clones alone and is incomplete. The sample consists of fewer than 75,000 clones, about 81% of them appearing once. The chain uses TRBV2 and TRBJ2-3; TRBD2 matches 9 bases. The TCR comes from a female donor over 55 with stage I lung adenocarcinoma. Sequenced material: peripheral blood, taken before any cancer treatment. DNA of the CDR3: TGTGCCAGCAGTGTACTAGCGGGCCTGGGGGATACGCAGTATTTT. It is translated as CASSVLAGLGDTQYF.